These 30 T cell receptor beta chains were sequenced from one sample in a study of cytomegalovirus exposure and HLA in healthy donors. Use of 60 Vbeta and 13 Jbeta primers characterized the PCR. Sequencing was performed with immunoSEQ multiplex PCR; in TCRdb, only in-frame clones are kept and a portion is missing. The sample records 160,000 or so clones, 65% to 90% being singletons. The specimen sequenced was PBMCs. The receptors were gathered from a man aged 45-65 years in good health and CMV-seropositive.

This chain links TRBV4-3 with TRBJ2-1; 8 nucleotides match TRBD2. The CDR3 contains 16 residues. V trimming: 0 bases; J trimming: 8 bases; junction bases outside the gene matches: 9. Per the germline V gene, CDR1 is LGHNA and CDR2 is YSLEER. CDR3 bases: TGCGCCAGCAGCCAAGATTGGGGACTAGGGGTCGATGAGCAGTTCTTC. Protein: CASSQDWGLGVDEQFF.

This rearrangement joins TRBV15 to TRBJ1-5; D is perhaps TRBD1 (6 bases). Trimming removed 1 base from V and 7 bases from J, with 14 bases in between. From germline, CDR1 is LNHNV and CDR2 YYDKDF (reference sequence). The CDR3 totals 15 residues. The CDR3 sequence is CATSRVGGRGQPQHF. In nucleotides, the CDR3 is TGTGCCACCAGCAGAGTGGGGGGGCGGGGGCAGCCCCAGCATTTT.

The CDR3 DNA follows: TGTGCCAGCAGCGCGGGAGGCACAGATACGCAGTATTTT. Protein sequence: CASSAGGTDTQYF. The chain links TRBV7-9 to TRBJ2-3, with TRBD2 matching over 7 bases. Germline V gene data show CDR1 as SEHNR and CDR2 as FQNEAQ (reference sequence). V dropped 5 bases and J dropped 1; count of bases not matched to a gene: 0. This CDR3 has 13 residues.

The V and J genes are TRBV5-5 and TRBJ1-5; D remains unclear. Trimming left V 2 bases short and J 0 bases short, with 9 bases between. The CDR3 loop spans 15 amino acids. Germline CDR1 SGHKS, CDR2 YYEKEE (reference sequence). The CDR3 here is CASSFGYLSNQPQHF. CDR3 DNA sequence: TGTGCCAGCAGCTTCGGGTATCTTAGCAATCAGCCCCAGCATTTT.

The CDR3 reads CASSQDMGTALYEQYF. CDR3 DNA sequence: TGCGCCAGCAGCCAAGATATGGGGACAGCTCTCTACGAGCAGTACTTC. This chain connects TRBV4-3 to TRBJ2-7, with 7 positions matching TRBD1. The CDR3 extends over 16 amino acids. Trimming cost V 0 bases and J 3 bases; bases outside gene matches: 8. In germline, CDR1 is LGHNA, CDR2 YSLEER.

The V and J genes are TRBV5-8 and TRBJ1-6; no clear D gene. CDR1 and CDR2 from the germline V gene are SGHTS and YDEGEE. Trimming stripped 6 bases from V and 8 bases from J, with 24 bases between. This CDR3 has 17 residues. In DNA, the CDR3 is TGTGCCAGCACCCCCCGCCCAGCCTTTTGGGCTCATTCACCCCTCCACTTT. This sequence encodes CASTPRPAFWAHSPLHF. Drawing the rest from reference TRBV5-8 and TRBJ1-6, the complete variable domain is EAGVTQSPTHLIKTRGQQATLRCSPISGHTSVYWYQQALGLGLQFLLWYDEGEERNRGNFPPRFSGRQFPNYSSELNVNALELEDSALYLCASTPRPAFWAHSPLHFGNGTRLTVT.

The CDR3 sequence is CASSGRQGNRPQHF. The CDR3 bases are TGTGCCAGCAGTGGACGACAGGGGAATAGGCCCCAGCATTTT. The rearrangement links TRBV6-1 to TRBJ1-5, with 8 nucleotides matching TRBD1. This CDR3 region has 14 residues. Germline V gene lookup returns CDR1 MNHNS and CDR2 SASEGT. With V trimmed by 4 bases and J by 9 bases, 8 bases remained unmatched.

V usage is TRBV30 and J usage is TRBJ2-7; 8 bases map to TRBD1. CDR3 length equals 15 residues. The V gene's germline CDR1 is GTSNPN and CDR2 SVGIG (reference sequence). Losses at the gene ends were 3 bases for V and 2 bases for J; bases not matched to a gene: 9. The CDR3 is CAWRNRDRRAYEQYF. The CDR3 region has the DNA TGTGCCTGGAGAAACCGGGACAGGAGAGCCTACGAGCAGTACTTC.

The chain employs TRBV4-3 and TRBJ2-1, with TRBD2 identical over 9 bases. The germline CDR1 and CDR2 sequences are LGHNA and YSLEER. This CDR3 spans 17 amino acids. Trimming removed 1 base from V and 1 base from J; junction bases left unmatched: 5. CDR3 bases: TGCGCCAGCAGCCAAGTGGGACTAGCAGGGTCCTACAATGAGCAGTTCTTC. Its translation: CASSQVGLAGSYNEQFF.

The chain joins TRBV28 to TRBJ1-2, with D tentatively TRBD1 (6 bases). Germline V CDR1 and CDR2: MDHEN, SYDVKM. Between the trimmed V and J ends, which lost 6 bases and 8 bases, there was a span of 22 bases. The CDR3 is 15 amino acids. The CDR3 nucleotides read TGTGCCAGCAGCCATGGGGGGGGCTTGGACTGGGGCTACACCTTC. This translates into CASSHGGGLDWGYTF.

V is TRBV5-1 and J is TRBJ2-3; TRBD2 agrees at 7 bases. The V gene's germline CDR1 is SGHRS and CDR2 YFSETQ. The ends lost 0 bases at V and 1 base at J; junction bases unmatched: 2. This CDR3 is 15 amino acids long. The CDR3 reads CASSLATSGTDTQYF. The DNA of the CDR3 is TGCGCCAGCAGCTTGGCTACTAGCGGCACAGATACGCAGTATTTT.

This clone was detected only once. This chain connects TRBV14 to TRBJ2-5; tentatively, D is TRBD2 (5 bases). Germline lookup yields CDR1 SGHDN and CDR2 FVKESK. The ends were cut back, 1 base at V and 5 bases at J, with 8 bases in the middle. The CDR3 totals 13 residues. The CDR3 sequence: CASSQVASETQYF. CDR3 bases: TGTGCCAGCAGCCAAGTAGCGTCGGAGACCCAGTACTTC.

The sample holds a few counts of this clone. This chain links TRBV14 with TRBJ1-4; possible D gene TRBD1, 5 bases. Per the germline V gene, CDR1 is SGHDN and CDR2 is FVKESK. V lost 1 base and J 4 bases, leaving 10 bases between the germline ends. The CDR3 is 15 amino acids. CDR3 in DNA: TGTGCCAGCAGCCAAGCGGGAGGGGTTAATGAAAAACTGTTTTTT. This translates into CASSQAGGVNEKLFF.

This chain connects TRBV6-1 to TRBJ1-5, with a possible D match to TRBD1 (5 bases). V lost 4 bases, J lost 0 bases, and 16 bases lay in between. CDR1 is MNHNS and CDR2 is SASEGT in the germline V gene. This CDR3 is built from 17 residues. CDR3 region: CASSGRQGASSNQPQHF. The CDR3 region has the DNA TGTGCCAGCAGTGGACGACAAGGGGCCTCTAGCAATCAGCCCCAGCATTTT.

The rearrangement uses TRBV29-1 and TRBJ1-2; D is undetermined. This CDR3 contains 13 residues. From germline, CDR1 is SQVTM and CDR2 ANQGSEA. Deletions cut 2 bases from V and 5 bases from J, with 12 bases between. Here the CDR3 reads CSVERMGGYGYTF. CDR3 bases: TGCAGCGTTGAACGAATGGGAGGTTATGGCTACACCTTC.

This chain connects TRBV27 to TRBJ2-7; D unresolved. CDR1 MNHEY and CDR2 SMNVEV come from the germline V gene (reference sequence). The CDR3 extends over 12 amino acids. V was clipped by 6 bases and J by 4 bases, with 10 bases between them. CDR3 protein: CASRRGPYEQYF. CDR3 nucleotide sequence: TGTGCCAGCAGACGAGGCCCATACGAGCAGTACTTC.

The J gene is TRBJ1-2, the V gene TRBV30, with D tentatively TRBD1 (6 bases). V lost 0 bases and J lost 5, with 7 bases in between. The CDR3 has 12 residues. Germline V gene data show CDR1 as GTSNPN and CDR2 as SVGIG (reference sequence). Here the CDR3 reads CAWSVGGYGYTF. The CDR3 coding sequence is TGTGCCTGGAGTGTAGGGGGTTATGGCTACACCTTC.

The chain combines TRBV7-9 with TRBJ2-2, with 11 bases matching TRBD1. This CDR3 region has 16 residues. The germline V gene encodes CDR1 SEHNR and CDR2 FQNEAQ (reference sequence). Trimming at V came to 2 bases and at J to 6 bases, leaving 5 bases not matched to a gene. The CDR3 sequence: CASSLSGTGGPGELFF. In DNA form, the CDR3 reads TGTGCCAGCAGCTTATCCGGGACAGGGGGTCCCGGGGAGCTGTTTTTT.

In nucleotides, the CDR3 is TGTGCCAGTAGTACGTTATTAGCGGAACAGTTCTTC. Its protein product is CASSTLLAEQFF. The rearrangement uses TRBV19 and TRBJ2-1; tentatively, D is TRBD2 (6 bases). The germline V gene encodes CDR1 LNHDA and CDR2 SQIVND (reference sequence). The CDR3 totals 12 residues. Trimming cost V 4 bases and J 13 bases, with 14 bases left between them.

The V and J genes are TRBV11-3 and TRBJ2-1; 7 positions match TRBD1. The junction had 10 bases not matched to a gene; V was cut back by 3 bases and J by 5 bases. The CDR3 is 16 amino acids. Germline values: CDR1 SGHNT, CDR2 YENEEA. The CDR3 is CASSFPRDRVDNEQFF. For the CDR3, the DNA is TGTGCCAGCAGCTTTCCCAGAGACAGGGTCGACAATGAGCAGTTCTTC.

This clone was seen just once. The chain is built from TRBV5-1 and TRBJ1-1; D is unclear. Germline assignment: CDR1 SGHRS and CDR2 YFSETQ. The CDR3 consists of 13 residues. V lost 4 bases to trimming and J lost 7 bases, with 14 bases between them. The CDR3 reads CASSMAGNLEAFF. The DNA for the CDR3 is TGCGCCAGCAGCATGGCAGGAAATCTTGAAGCTTTCTTT. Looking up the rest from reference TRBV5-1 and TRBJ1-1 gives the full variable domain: KAGVTQTPRYLIKTRGQQVTLSCSPISGHRSVSWYQQTPGQGLQFLFEYFSETQRNKGNFPGRFSGRQFSNSRSEMNVSTLELGDSALYLCASSMAGNLEAFFGQGTRLTVV.

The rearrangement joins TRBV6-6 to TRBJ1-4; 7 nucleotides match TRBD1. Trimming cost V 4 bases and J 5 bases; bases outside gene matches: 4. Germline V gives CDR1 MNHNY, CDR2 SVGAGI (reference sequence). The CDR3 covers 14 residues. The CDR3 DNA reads TGTGCCAGCAGTTTTGGACAGGCGAATGAAAAACTGTTTTTT. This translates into CASSFGQANEKLFF.

The CDR3 reads CASSWGLAGGPRDTQYF. CDR3 nucleotides: TGTGCCAGCAGCTGGGGACTAGCGGGGGGGCCAAGGGATACGCAGTATTTT. This chain connects TRBV7-2 to TRBJ2-3; 16 positions agree with TRBD2. CDR1 is SGHTA, CDR2 FQGNSA, per germline. CDR3 length: 17 amino acids. V lost 4 bases to trimming and J lost 6 bases; unmatched junction nucleotides: 7.

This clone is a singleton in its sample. The CDR3 DNA is TGTGCCAGCAGTAGTAGCGGGGGGGCCTACAATGAGCAGTTCTTC. This sequence encodes CASSSSGGAYNEQFF. The chain recombines TRBV2 with TRBJ2-1; TRBD2 matches at 11 bases. Germline values: CDR1 SNHLY, CDR2 FYNNEI. Losses at the gene ends were 5 bases for V and 2 bases for J; bases not matched to a gene: 2. The CDR3 sequence is 15 residues long.

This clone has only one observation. The CDR3 loop reads CASSLAAGVNSPLHF. The CDR3 nucleotides are TGTGCCAGCAGTCTCGCGGCAGGGGTTAATTCACCCCTCCACTTT. This sequence joins TRBV6-5 and TRBJ1-6; maybe TRBD1 (6 bases). V lost 5 bases to trimming and J lost 6 bases, with 14 bases between them. The CDR3 length is 15 residues. Germline-derived CDR1 and CDR2 are MNHEY and SVGAGI.

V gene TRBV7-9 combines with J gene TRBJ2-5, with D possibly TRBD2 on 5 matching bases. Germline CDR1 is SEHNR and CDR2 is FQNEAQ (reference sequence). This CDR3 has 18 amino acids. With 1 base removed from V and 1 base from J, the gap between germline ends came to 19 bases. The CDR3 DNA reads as TGTGCCAGCAGCTTAGGGGCCTGGGCTAGCTCCCCCCAAGAGACCCAGTACTTC. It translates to CASSLGAWASSPQETQYF.

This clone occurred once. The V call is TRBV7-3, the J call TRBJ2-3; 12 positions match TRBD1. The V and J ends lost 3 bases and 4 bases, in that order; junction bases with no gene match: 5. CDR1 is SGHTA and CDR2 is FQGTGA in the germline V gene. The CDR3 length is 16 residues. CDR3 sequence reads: CASSLAGTGGADTQYF. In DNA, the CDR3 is TGTGCCAGCAGCTTGGCCGGGACAGGGGGCGCAGATACGCAGTATTTT.

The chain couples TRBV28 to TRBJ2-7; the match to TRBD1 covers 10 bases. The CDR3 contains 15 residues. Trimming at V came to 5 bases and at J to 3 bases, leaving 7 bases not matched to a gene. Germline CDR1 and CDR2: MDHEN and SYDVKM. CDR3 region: CASSHWGTGDYEQYF. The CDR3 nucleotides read TGTGCCAGCAGTCACTGGGGGACAGGGGACTACGAGCAGTACTTC. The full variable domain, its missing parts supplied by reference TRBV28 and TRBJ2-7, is DVKVTQSSRYLVKRTGEKVFLECVQDMDHENMFWYRQDPGLGLRLIYFSYDVKMKEKGDIPEGYSVSREKKERFSLILESASTNQTSMYLCASSHWGTGDYEQYFGPGTRLTVT.

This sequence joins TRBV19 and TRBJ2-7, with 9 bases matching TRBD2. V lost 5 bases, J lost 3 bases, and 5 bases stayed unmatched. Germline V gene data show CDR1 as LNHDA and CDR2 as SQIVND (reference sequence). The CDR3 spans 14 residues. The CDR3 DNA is TGTGCCAGTAGTCCCGGACTAGCGATCTACGAGCAGTACTTC. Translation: CASSPGLAIYEQYF.

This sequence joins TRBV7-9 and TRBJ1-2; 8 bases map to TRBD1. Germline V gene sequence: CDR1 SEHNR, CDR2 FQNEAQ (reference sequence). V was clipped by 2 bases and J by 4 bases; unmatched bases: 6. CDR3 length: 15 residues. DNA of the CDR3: TGTGCCAGCAGCTTAAGGACAGGGCCGGGCTATGGCTACACCTTC. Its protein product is CASSLRTGPGYGYTF. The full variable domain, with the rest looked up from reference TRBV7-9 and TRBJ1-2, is DTGVSQNPRHKITKRGQNVTFRCDPISEHNRLYWYRQTLGQGPEFLTYFQNEAQLEKSRLLSDRFSAERPKGSFSTLEIQRTEQGDSAMYLCASSLRTGPGYGYTFGSGTRLTVV.